This T cell receptor (beta chain) was observed in a study of blood T cell repertoires in COVID-19. Study as a whole: Whether acute or convalescent, the COVID-19 samples came from the United States, Italy and Spain. Sample material is recorded as cDNA or gDNA derived from T cells, B-cell-depleted T cells, or PBMCs.

CDR3 size: 13 residues. Trimming left V 4 bases short and J 6 bases short, with 12 bases between. Germline V gene data show CDR1 as SGHDN and CDR2 as FVKESK. During active infection, Seattle patients enrolled and were then monitored through disease. Per the study methods: Quantification of nucleated cells was approximated via reference gene primer amplification. Sequencing was performed with immunoSEQ multiplex PCR; in TCRdb, only in-frame clones are kept and a portion is missing. That table supplies the V and J calls and clone size; D and trimming were determined from the DNA. The top ten clones hold 0.95% to 1.3% of a sample with more than 300,000 clones, around 90% of them seen once.

The sequenced material came from peripheral blood. The V call is TRBV14, the J call TRBJ1-1; D remains ambiguous. The clonotype originates from a woman in her 40s with COVID-19, enrolled during active disease. CDR3 amino acids: CASSRHLEAEAFF. CDR3 bases: TGTGCCAGCAGCCGCCACCTTGAGGCTGAAGCTTTCTTT.